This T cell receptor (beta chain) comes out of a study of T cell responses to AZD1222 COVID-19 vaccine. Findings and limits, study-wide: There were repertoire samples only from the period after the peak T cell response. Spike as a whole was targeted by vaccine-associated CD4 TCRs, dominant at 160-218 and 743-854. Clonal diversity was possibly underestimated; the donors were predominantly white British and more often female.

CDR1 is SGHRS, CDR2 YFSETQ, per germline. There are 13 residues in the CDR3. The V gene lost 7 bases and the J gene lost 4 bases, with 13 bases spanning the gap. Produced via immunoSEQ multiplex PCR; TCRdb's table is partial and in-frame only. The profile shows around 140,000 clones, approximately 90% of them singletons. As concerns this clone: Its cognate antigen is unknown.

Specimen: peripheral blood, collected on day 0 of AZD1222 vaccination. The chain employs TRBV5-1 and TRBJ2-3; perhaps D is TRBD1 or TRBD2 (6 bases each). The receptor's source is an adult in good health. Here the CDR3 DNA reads TGCGCCAGCTTTACAGGGACTTCAGATACGCAGTATTTT. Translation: CASFTGTSDTQYF.